The TCR beta chain described here comes from a study of control samples from healthy donors and cancer patients. This CDR3 is 14 amino acids long. V lost 6 bases to trimming and J lost 11 bases, with 20 bases between them. Germline-derived CDR1 and CDR2 are LNHDA and SQIVND (reference sequence). TCRdb's table, derived via immunoSEQ multiplex PCR, lists solely in-frame clones and lacks some. The table has tens of thousands of clones, around nine tenths seen once. The gene calls are TRBV19 and TRBJ1-5; D possibly corresponds to TRBD1 (5 bases). The material sequenced was blood. The receptor was derived from a man aged 45-65 years in good health. The CDR3 sequence is CASRPWDGDETQHF. The CDR3 DNA reads as TGTGCCAGTAGGCCCTGGGACGGCGACGAGACCCAGCATTTT.